This T cell receptor beta chain stems from a study of spatial heterogeneity in lung cancer. The sample holds many counts of this clonotype. Time point specified: sample taken at primary tumor resection. Trimming took 0 bases from V and 4 from J, leaving 6 bases between them. Germline CDR1 reads SGHAT; CDR2 reads FQNNGV. This CDR3 has 13 residues. TCRdb re-called the 5' RACE reads with MiXCR, one entry per CDR3 protein. The data show 39,000 or so distinct CDR3 sequences, 6.5% to 9% seen once. The source of this sequence is a male donor with early-stage non-small cell lung cancer. The genes are TRBV11-2 and TRBJ1-1, with D maybe TRBD1 (5 bases). This sample comprised PBMCs, obtained at surgery. The CDR3 DNA reads as TGTGCCAGCAGCTTAGATCAGGGCACTGAAGCTTTCTTT. It yields the protein CASSLDQGTEAFF.